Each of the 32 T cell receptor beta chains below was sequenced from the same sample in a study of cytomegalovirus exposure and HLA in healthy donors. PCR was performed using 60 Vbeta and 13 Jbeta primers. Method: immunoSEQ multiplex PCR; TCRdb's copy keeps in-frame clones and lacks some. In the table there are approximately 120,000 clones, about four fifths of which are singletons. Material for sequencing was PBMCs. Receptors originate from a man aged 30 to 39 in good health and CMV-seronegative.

This CDR3 is CASSFSTGKGELESEQYF. The CDR3 region has the DNA TGTGCCAGCAGCTTTTCTACAGGGAAGGGGGAACTGGAGAGCGAGCAGTACTTC. The V gene is TRBV5-4, the J gene TRBJ2-7; a possible D gene is TRBD1 (6 bases). With 2 bases removed from V and 6 bases from J, the gap between germline ends came to 27 bases. The CDR3 totals 18 residues. The germline V gene has CDR1 SGHNT and CDR2 YYREEE (reference sequence).

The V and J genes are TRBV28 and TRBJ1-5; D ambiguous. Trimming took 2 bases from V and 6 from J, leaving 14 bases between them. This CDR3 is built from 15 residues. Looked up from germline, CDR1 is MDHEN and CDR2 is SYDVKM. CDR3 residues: CASSLGRGAGQPQHF. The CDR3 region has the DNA TGTGCCAGCAGTTTAGGTCGGGGAGCCGGTCAGCCCCAGCATTTT.

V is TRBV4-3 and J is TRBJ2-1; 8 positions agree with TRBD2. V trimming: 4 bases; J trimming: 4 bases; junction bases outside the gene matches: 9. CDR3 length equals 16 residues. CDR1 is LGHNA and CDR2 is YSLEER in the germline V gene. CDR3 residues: CASSLTSGRGYNEQFF. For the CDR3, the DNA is TGCGCCAGCAGCCTTACCAGCGGGAGAGGGTACAATGAGCAGTTCTTC.

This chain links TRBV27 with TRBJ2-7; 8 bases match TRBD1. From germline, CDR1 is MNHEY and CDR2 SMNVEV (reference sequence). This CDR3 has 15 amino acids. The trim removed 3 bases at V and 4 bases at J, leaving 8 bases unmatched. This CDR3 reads CASSLDRAITYEQYF. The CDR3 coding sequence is TGTGCCAGCAGTTTGGACAGGGCCATTACTTACGAGCAGTACTTC.

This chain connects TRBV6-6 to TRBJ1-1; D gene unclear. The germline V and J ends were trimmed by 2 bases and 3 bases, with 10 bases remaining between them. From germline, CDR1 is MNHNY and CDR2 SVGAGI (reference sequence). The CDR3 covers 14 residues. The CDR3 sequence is CASSYGGGDTEAFF. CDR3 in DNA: TGTGCCAGCAGTTACGGCGGCGGGGACACTGAAGCTTTCTTT.

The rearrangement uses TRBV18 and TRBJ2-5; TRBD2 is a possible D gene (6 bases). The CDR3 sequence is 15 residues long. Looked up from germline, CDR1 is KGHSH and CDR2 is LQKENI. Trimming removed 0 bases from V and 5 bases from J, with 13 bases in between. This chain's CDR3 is CASSPPGRGLETQYF. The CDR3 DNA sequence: TGTGCCAGCTCACCACCTGGACGGGGACTCGAGACCCAGTACTTC.

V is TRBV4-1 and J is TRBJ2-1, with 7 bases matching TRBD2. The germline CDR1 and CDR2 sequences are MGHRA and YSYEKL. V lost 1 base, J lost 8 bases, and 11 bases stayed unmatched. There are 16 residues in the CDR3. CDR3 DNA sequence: TGCGCCAGCAGCCAAGTCCCAGCGGGGTATTCGGATGAGCAGTTCTTC. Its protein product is CASSQVPAGYSDEQFF.

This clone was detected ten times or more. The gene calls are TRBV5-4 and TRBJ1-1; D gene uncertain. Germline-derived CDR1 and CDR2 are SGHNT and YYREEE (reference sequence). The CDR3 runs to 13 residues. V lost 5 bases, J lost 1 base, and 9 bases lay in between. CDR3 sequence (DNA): TGTGCCAGCAGGGCAATCGCGAACACTGAAGCTTTCTTT. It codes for CASRAIANTEAFF.

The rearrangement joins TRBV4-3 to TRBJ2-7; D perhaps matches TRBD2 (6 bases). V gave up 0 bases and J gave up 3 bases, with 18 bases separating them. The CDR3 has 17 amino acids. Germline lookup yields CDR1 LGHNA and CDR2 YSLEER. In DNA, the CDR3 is TGCGCCAGCAGCCAAGATGCGGTGGGGGGATTCGTCTACGAGCAGTACTTC. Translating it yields CASSQDAVGGFVYEQYF.

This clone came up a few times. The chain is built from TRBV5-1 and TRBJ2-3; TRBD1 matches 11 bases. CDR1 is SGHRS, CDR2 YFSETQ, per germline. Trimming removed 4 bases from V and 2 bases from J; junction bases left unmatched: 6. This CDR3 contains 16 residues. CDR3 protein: CASSRGQGEATDTQYF. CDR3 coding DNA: TGCGCCAGCAGCCGGGGACAGGGGGAGGCCACAGATACGCAGTATTTT.

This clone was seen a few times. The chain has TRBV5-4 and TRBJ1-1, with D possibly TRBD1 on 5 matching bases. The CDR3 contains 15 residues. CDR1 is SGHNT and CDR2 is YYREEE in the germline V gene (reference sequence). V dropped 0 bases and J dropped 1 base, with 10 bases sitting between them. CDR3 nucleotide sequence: TGTGCCAGCAGCTTGGGGGTTACAGGGAACACTGAAGCTTTCTTT. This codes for CASSLGVTGNTEAFF.

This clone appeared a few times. CDR3 nucleotides: TGTGCCAGCATCGGTCACTACGAGCAGTACTTC. It specifies CASIGHYEQYF. V and J are TRBV6-5 and TRBJ2-7; no definite D call. Germline assignment: CDR1 MNHEY and CDR2 SVGAGI. The CDR3 totals 11 residues. V was trimmed by 7 bases and J by 3 bases, leaving 7 bases between them.

The CDR3 reads CASRDYGETQYF. CDR3 DNA sequence: TGTGCCAGCAGGGACTATGGAGAGACCCAGTACTTC. The rearrangement uses TRBV27 and TRBJ2-5; TRBD2 is a possible D gene (6 bases). The germline V gene has CDR1 MNHEY and CDR2 SMNVEV (reference sequence). The CDR3 extends over 12 amino acids. Trimming left V 6 bases short and J 4 bases short, with 9 bases between.

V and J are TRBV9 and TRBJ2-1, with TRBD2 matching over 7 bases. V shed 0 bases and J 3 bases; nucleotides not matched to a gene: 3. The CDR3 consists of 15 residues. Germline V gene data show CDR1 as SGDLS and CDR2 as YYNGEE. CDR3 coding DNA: TGTGCCAGCAGCGTAGGGGGGGGTAACTACAATGAGCAGTTCTTC. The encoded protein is CASSVGGGNYNEQFF.

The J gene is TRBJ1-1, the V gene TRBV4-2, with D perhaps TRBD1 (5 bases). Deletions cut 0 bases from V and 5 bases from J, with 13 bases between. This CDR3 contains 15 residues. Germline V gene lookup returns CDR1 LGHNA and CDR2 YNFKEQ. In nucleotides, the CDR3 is TGTGCCAGCAGCCAAGACGGCAGGGTCGGAACTGAAGCTTTCTTT. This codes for CASSQDGRVGTEAFF.

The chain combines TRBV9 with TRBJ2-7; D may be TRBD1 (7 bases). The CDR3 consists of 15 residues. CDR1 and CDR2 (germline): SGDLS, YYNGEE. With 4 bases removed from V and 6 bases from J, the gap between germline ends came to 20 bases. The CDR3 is CASSPLGGQFVEQYF. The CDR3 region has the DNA TGTGCCAGCAGCCCCCTCGGGGGACAGTTTGTCGAGCAGTACTTC.

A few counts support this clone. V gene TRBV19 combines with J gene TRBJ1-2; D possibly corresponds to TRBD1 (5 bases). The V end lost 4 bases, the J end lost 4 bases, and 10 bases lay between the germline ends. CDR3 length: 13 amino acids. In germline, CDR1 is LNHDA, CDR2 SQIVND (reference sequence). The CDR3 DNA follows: TGTGCCAGTAGTAGACAGATGATCTATGGCTACACCTTC. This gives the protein CASSRQMIYGYTF. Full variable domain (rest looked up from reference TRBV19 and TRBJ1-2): DGGITQSPKYLFRKEGQNVTLSCEQNLNHDAMYWYRQDPGQGLRLIYYSQIVNDFQKGDIAEGYSVSREKKESFPLTVTSAQKNPTAFYLCASSRQMIYGYTFGSGTRLTVV.

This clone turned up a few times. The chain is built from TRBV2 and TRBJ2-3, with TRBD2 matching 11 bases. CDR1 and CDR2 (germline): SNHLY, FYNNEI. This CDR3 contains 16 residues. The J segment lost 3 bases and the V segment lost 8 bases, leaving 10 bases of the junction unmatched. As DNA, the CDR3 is TGTGCCAGCTGTCCTAGCGGGGGGATAACAACAGATACGCAGTATTTT. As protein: CASCPSGGITTDTQYF.

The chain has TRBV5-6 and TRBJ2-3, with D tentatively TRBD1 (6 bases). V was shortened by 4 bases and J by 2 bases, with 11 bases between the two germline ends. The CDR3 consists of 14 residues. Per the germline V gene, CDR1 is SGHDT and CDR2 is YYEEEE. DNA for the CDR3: TGTGCCAGCAGCAGGCAGGGGACCACAGATACGCAGTATTTT. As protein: CASSRQGTTDTQYF.

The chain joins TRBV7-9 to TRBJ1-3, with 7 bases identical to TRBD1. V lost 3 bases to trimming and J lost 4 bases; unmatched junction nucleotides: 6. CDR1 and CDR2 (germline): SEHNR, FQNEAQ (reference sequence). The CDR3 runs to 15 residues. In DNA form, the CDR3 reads TGTGCCAGCAGCTTCCGGGACAGTTTAGGAAACACCATATATTTT. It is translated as CASSFRDSLGNTIYF.

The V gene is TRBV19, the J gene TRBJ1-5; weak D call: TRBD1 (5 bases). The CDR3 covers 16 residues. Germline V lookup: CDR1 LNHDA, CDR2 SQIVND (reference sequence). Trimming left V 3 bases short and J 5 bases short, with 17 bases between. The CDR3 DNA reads TGTGCCAGTAGTATGGGTTACCGGGGGACGGATCAGCCCCAGCATTTT. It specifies CASSMGYRGTDQPQHF.

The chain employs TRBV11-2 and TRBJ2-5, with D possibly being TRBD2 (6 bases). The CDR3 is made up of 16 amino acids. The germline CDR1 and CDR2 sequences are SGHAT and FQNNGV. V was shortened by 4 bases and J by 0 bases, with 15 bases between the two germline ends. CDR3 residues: CASSSGTPMYQETQYF. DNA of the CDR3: TGTGCCAGCAGCTCCGGGACTCCCATGTACCAAGAGACCCAGTACTTC.

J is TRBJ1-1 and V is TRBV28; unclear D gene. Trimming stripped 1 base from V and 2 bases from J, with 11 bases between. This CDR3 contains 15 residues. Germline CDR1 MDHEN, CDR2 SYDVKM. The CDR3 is CASSLSGRRNTEAFF. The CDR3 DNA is TGTGCCAGCAGTTTATCGGGTCGTAGAAACACTGAAGCTTTCTTT.

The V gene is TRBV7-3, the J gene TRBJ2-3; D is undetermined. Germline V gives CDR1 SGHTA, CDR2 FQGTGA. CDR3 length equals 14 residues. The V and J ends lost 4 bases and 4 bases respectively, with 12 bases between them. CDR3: CASSSRAWADTQYF. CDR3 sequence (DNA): TGTGCCAGCAGCTCGAGAGCGTGGGCAGATACGCAGTATTTT.

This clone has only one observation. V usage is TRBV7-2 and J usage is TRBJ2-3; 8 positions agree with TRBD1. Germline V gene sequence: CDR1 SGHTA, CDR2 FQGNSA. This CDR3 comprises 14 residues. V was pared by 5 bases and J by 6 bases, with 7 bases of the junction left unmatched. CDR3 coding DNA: TGTGCCAGCAGCCGAATCAGGGGGCTGGATACGCAGTATTTT. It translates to CASSRIRGLDTQYF.

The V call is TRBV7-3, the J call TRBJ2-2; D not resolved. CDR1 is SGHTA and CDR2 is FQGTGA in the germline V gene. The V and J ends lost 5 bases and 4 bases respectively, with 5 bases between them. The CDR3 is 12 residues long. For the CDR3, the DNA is TGTGCCAGCAGCACTTCCACCGGGGAGCTGTTTTTT. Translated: CASSTSTGELFF. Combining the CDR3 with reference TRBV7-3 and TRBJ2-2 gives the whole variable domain GAGVSQTPSNKVTEKGKYVELRCDPISGHTALYWYRQSLGQGPEFLIYFQGTGAADDSGLPNDRFFAVRPEGSVSTLKIQRTERGDSAVYLCASSTSTGELFFGEGSRLTVL.

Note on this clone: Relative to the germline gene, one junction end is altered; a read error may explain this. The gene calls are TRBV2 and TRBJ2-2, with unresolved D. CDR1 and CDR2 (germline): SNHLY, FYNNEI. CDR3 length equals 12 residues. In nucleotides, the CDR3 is TGTGCCAGCAGGGAAGGGCCCGGGGAGCTGTTTTTT. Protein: CASREGPGELFF.

The CDR3 bases are TGCGCCAGCAGCCTCATCGGGGATAGCACAGATACGCAGTATTTT. Translating it yields CASSLIGDSTDTQYF. This chain uses TRBV5-1 with TRBJ2-3; D may be TRBD2 (5 bases). The germline V gene has CDR1 SGHRS and CDR2 YFSETQ. The CDR3 loop spans 15 amino acids. V dropped 4 bases and J dropped 0 bases, with 12 bases sitting between them. The entire variable domain, with the rest obtained from reference TRBV5-1 and TRBJ2-3, is as follows: KAGVTQTPRYLIKTRGQQVTLSCSPISGHRSVSWYQQTPGQGLQFLFEYFSETQRNKGNFPGRFSGRQFSNSRSEMNVSTLELGDSALYLCASSLIGDSTDTQYFGPGTRLTVL.

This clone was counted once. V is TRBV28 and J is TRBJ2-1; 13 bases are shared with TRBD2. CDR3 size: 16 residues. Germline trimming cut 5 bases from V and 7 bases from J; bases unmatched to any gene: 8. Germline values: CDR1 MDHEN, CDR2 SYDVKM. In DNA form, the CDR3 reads TGTGCCAGCAGTGGGGGGACTAGCGGGAAGAGAAATGAGCAGTTCTTC. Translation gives CASSGGTSGKRNEQFF. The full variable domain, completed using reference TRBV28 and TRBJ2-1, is DVKVTQSSRYLVKRTGEKVFLECVQDMDHENMFWYRQDPGLGLRLIYFSYDVKMKEKGDIPEGYSVSREKKERFSLILESASTNQTSMYLCASSGGTSGKRNEQFFGPGTRLTVL.

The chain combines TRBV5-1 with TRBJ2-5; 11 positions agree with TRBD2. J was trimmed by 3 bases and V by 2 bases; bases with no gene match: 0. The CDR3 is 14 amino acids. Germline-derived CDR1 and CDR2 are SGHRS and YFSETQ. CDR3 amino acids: CASSLLAGEETQYF. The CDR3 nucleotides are TGCGCCAGCAGCTTACTAGCGGGAGAAGAGACCCAGTACTTC.

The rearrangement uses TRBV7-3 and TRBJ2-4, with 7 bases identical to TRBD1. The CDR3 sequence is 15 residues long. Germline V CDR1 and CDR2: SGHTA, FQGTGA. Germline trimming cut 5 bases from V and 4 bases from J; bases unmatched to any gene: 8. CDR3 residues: CASSPTGIGKNIQYF. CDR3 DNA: TGTGCCAGCAGCCCGACAGGGATTGGGAAAAACATTCAGTACTTC.

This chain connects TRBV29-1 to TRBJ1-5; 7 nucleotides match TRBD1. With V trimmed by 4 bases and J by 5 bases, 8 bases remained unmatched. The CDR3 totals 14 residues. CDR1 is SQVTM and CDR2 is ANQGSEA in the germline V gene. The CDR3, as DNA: TGCAGCGTTGCAGTGGGGCAGGGGGATCAGCCCCAGCATTTT. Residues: CSVAVGQGDQPQHF.